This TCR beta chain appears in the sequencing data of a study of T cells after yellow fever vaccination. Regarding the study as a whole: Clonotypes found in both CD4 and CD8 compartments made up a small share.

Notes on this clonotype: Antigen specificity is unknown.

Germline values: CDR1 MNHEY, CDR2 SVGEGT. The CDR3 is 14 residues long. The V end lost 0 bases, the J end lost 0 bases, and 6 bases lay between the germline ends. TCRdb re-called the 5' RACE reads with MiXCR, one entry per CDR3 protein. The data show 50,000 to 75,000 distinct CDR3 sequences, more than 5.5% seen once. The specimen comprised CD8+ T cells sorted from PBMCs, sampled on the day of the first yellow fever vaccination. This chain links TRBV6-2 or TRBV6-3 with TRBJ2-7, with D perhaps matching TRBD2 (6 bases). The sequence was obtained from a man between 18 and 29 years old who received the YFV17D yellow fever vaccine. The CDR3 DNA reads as TGTGCCAGCAGTTACTCGACTAGCTCCTACGAGCAGTACGTC. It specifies CASSYSTSSYEQYV.